This T cell receptor beta chain was profiled in a study of T cell changes during pregnancy in multiple sclerosis. Libraries were prepared by immunoSEQ multiplex PCR; TCRdb keeps only in-frame clonotypes and omits some of them. Here the sample spans just under 85,000 clones, about nine tenths being singletons. The germline V gene encodes CDR1 MDHEN and CDR2 SYDVKM. The CDR3 loop spans 18 amino acids. The J segment lost 8 bases and the V segment lost 6 bases, leaving 21 bases of the junction unmatched. This specimen consisted of peripheral blood, obtained in the first trimester of pregnancy. This chain connects TRBV28 to TRBJ2-1, with 8 bases matching TRBD2. The receptor was derived from a female donor with multiple sclerosis, enrolled in a pregnancy study. The DNA for the CDR3 is TGTGCCAGCAGCCGTCTAAGACTAGCGTCGGAGGGCCAAGATGAGCAGTTCTTC. This sequence encodes CASSRLRLASEGQDEQFF. The full variable domain, with the rest looked up from reference TRBV28 and TRBJ2-1, is DVKVTQSSRYLVKRTGEKVFLECVQDMDHENMFWYRQDPGLGLRLIYFSYDVKMKEKGDIPEGYSVSREKKERFSLILESASTNQTSMYLCASSRLRLASEGQDEQFFGPGTRLTVL.